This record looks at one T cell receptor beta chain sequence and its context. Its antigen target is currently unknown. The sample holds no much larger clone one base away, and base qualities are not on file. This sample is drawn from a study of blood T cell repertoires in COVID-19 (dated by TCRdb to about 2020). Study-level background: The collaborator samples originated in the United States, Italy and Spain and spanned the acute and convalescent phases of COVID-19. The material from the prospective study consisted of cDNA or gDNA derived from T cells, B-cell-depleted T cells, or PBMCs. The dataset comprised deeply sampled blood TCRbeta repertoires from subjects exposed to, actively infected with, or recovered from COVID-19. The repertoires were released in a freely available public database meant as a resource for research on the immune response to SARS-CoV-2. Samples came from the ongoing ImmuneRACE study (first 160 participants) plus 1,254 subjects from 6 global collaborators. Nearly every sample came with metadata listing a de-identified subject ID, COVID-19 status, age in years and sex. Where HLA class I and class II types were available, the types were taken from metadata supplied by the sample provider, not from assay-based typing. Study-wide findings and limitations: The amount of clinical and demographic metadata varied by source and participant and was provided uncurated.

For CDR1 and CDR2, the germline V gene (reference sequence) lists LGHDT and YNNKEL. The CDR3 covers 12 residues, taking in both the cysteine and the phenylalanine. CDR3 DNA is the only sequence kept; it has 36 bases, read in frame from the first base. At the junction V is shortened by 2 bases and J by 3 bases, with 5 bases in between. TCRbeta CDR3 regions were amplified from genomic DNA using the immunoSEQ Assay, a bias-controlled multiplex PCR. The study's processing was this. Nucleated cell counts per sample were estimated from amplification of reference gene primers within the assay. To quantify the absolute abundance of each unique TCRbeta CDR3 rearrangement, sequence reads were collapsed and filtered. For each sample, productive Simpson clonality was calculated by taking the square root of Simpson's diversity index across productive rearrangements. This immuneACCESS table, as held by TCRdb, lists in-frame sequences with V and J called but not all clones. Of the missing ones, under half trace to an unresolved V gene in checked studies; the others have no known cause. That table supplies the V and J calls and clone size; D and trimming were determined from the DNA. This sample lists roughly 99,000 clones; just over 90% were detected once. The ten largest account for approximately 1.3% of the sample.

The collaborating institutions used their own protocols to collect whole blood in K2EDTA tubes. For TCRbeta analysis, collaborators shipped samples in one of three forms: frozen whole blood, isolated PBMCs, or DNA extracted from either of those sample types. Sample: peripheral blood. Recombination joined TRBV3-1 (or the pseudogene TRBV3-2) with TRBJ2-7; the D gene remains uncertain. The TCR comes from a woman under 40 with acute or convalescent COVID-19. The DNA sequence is TGTGCCAGCAGCCAAACTGACTACGAGCAGTACTTC. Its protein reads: CASSQTDYEQYF.